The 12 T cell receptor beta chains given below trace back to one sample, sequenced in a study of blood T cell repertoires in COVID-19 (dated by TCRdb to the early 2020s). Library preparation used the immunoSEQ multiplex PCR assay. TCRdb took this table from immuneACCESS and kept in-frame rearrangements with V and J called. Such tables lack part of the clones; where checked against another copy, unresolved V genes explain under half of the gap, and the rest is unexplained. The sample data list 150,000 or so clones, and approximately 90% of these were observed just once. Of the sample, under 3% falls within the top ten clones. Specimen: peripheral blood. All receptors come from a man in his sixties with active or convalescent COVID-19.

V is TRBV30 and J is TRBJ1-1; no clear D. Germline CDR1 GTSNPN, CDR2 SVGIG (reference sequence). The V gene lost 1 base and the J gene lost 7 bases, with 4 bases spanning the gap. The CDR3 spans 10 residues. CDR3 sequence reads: CAWSDNEAFF. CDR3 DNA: TGTGCCTGGAGTGACAATGAAGCTTTCTTT.

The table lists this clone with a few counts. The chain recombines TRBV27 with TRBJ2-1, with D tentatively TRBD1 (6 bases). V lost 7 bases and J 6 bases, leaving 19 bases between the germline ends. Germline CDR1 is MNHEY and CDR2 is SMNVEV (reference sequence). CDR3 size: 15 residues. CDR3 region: CASTLAGAPRNEQFF. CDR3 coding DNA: TGTGCCAGCACCCTAGCAGGGGCGCCTCGCAATGAGCAGTTCTTC.

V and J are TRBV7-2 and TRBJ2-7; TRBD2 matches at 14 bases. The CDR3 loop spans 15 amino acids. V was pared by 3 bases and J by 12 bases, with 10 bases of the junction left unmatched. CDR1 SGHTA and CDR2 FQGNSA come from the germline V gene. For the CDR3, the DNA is TGTGCCAGCAGCTTGGCCGGGACTAGCGGGAGAAGGGTGTACTTC. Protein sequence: CASSLAGTSGRRVYF.

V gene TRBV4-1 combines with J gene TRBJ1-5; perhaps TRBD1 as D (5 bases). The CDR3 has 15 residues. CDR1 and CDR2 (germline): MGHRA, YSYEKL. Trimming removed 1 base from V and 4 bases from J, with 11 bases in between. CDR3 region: CASSQGAGPNQPQHF. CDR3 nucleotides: TGCGCCAGCAGCCAAGGGGCAGGGCCAAATCAGCCCCAGCATTTT.

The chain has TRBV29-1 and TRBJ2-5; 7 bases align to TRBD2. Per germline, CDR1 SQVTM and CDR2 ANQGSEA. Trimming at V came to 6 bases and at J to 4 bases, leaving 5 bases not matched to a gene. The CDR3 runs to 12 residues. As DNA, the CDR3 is TGCAGCGTGAGTAGGGAGGGAGAGACCCAGTACTTC. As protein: CSVSREGETQYF.

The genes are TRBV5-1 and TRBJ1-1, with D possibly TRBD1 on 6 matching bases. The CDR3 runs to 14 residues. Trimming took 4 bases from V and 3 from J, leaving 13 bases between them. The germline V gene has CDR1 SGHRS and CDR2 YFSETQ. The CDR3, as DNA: TGCGCCAGCAGCGCGGACAGATCCTACACTGAAGCTTTCTTT. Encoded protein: CASSADRSYTEAFF.

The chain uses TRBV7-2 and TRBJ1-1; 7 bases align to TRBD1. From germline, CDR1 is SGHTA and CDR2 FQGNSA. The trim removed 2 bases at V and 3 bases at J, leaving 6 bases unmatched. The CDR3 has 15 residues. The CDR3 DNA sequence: TGTGCCAGCAGCTTAATGGCAGGGGGAGACACTGAAGCTTTCTTT. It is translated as CASSLMAGGDTEAFF.

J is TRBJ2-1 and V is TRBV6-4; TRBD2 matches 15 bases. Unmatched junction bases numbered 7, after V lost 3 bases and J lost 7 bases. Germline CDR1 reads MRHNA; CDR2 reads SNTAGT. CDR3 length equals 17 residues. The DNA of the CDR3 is TGTGCCAGCAGTGAGGATCCGGGACTAGCGGGAGGTAATGAGCAGTTCTTC. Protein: CASSEDPGLAGGNEQFF.

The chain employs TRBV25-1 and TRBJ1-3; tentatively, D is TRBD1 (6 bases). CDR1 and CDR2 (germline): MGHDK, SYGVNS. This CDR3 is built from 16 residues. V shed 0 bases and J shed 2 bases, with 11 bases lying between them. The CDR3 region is CASSEYSGGPGNTIYF. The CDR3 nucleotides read TGTGCCAGCAGTGAATATTCGGGGGGCCCTGGAAACACCATATATTTT.

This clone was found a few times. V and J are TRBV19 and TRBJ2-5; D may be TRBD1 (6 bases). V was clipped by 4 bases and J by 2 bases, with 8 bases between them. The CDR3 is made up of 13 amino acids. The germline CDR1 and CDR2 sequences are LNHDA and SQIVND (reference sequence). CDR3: CASSRQGQETQYF. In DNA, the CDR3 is TGTGCCAGTAGTAGGCAGGGGCAAGAGACCCAGTACTTC.

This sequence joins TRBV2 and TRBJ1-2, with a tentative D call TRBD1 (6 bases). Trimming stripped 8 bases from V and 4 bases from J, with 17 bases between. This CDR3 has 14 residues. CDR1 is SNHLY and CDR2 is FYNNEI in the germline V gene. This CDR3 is CASSGAGEGYGYTF. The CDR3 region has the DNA TGTGCCAGCTCAGGGGCAGGGGAGGGCTATGGCTACACCTTC. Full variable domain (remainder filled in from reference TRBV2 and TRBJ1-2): EPEVTQTPSHQVTQMGQEVILRCVPISNHLYFYWYRQILGQKVEFLVSFYNNEISEKSEIFDDQFSVERPDGSNFTLKIRSTKLEDSAMYFCASSGAGEGYGYTFGSGTRLTVV.

The chain's CDR3 is CALSLVETQSTDTQYF. Written as DNA, the CDR3 is TGTGCCCTCAGTTTGGTTGAGACACAGAGCACAGATACGCAGTATTTT. The chain links TRBV7-9 to TRBJ2-3; no clear D gene. Germline assignment: CDR1 SEHNR and CDR2 FQNEAQ (reference sequence). The length of the CDR3 is 16 residues. The V end was cut by 11 bases, the J end by 0 bases, with 21 bases between. The full variable domain, completed using reference TRBV7-9 and TRBJ2-3, is DTGVSQNPRHKITKRGQNVTFRCDPISEHNRLYWYRQTLGQGPEFLTYFQNEAQLEKSRLLSDRFSAERPKGSFSTLEIQRTEQGDSAMYLCALSLVETQSTDTQYFGPGTRLTVL.